This T cell receptor beta chain was recovered during a study of T cell responses to AZD1222 COVID-19 vaccine. Between the trimmed V and J ends, which lost 2 bases and 2 bases, there was a span of 12 bases. Germline assignment: CDR1 LGHNA and CDR2 YSLEER. CDR3 size: 15 residues. The assay was immunoSEQ multiplex PCR, and TCRdb's table has in-frame clones only and misses some. The sample holds about 160,000 clones; just over 90% are singletons and the top ten take 1.5%. The receptor's source is an adult in good health. The chain couples TRBV4-3 to TRBJ1-1; D remains unclear. Sequenced here: peripheral blood, sampled on day 0 of AZD1222 vaccination. The CDR3 sequence is CASSQRPAGNTEAFF. CDR3 DNA: TGCGCCAGCAGCCAAAGGCCGGCAGGCAACACTGAAGCTTTCTTT.